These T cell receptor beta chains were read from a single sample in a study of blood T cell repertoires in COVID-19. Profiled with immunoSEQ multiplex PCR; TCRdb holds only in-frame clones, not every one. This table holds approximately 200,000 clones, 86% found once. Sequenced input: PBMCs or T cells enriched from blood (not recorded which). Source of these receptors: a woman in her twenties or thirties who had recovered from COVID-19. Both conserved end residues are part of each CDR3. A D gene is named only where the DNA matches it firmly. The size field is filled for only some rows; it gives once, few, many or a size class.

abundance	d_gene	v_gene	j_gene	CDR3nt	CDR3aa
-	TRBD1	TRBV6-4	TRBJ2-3	TGTGCCAGCAGTCCTGGACAGGGTTCAGATACGCAGTATTTT	CASSPGQGSDTQYF
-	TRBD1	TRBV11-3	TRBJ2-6	TGTGCCAGCAGCCCAGGGGGCTCTGGGGCCAACGTCCTGACTTTC	CASSPGGSGANVLTF
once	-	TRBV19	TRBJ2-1	TGTGCCAGTAGTGTCGTTGGGCTCGCCCACAATGAGCAGTTCTTC	CASSVVGLAHNEQFF
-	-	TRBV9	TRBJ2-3	TGTGCCAGCAGCGGCCGCATAGCGAGCCCCTCGATTTTT	CASSGRIASPSIF
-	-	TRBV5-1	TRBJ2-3	TGCGCCAGCAGTAGACAGGCCTCGGCAGGCACAGATACGCAGTATTTT	CASSRQASAGTDTQYF
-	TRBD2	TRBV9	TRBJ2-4	TGTGCCAGCAGCGTAGGTGCGGGAGGGAACATTCAGTACTTC	CASSVGAGGNIQYF
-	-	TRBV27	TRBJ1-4	TGTGCCAGCAAGTTCAGTTATAATGAAAAACTGTTTTTT	CASKFSYNEKLFF
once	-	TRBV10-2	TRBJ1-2	TGCGCCAGCAGTGGCGAGGGGGCTAACTATGGCTACACCTTC	CASSGEGANYGYTF
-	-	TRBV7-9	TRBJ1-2	TGTGCCAGCAGCTTAGACAGGTCCTATGGCTACACCTTC	CASSLDRSYGYTF
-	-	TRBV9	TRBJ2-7	TGTGCCAGCAGCAAAGGGACTGGCTCCTACGAGCAGTACTTC	CASSKGTGSYEQYF
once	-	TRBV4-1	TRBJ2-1	TGCGCCAGCAGCCACCAGATAGCGGACAATGAGCAGTTCTTC	CASSHQIADNEQFF
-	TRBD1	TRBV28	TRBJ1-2	TGTGCCAGCAGTTTTGGTCTGTATGATTTTTCGGGACAGGGACCAGCTAACTATGGCTACACCTTC	CASSFGLYDFSGQGPANYGYTF
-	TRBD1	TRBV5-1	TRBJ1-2	TGCGCCAGCAGCTTGAGGGGACAGAGCCCCTATGGCTACACCTTC	CASSLRGQSPYGYTF
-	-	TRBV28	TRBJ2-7	TGTGCCAGCAGGCCAGGGGGTGGGGGGACGTTCGAGCAGTACTTC	CASRPGGGGTFEQYF
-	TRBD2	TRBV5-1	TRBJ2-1	TGCGCCAGCAGCTTTGACGAGGGAGGGCCGGACAATGAGCAGTTCTTC	CASSFDEGGPDNEQFF
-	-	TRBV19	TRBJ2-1	TGTGCCAGTAGTATAGATGTTTCAATCCCATACAATGAGCAGTTCTTC	CASSIDVSIPYNEQFF
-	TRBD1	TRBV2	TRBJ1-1	TGTGCCAGCAGTGGAGGGGGACAGGTGACCCGGGCCGACACTGAAGCTTTCTTT	CASSGGGQVTRADTEAFF
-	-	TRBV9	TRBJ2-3	TGTGCCAGCAGCGTAGCCCTACTTTCCGGGAGTGGGTTCACAGATACGCAGTATTTT	CASSVALLSGSGFTDTQYF
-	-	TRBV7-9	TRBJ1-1	TGTGCCAGCAGCTCTCACAGGGAATTCGCTGAAGCTTTCTTT	CASSSHREFAEAFF
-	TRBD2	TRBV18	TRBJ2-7	TGTGCCAGCTCACCGCGGGAGGGATCCTACGAGCAGTACTTC	CASSPREGSYEQYF
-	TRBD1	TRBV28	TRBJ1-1	TGTGCCAGCAGTTCAGGGGGGACAGGGTACACTGAAGCTTTCTTT	CASSSGGTGYTEAFF
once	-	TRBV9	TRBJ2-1	TGTGCCAGCAACCGCGGGGTGGACTACAATGAGCAGTTCTTC	CASNRGVDYNEQFF
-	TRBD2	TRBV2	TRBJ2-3	TGTGCCAGCAGTGACCTAGCGGGAGTTACAGATACGCAGTATTTT	CASSDLAGVTDTQYF
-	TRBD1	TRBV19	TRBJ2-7	TGTGCCAGTAGCGATTCGACAGGGAGTCCCTACGAGCAGTACTTC	CASSDSTGSPYEQYF
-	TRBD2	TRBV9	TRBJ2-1	TGTGCCAGCAGTCACACTAGCGGGGGTAGCTCCTACAATGAGCAGTTCTTC	CASSHTSGGSSYNEQFF
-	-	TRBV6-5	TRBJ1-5	TGTGCCAGCAGTCCGGAGGACGGTTCTAATCAGCCCCAGCATTTT	CASSPEDGSNQPQHF
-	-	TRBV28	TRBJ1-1	TGTGCCAGCAGTCTCGTCGTCGGACACTTGAACACTGAAGCTTTCTTT	CASSLVVGHLNTEAFF
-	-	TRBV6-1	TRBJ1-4	TGTGCCAGCAGTGATCTCGCCCGAGGCGAAAAACTGTTTTTT	CASSDLARGEKLFF
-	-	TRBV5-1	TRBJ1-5	TGCGCCAGCAGCCAATCAGGGGATCAGCCCCAGCATTTT	CASSQSGDQPQHF
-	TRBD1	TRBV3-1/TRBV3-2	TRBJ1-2	TGTGCCAGCAGCCAAGGTGGCTGGGGGCAGGGGGCCTCTGGCTACACCTTC	CASSQGGWGQGASGYTF
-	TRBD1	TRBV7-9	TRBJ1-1	TGTGCCAGCAGCTCCCGGGGACAGGGGAACACTGAAGCTTTCTTT	CASSSRGQGNTEAFF
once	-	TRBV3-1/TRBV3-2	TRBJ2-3	TGTGCCAGCAGCCCCTCGGGACTCTCGTTGGATACGCAGTATTTT	CASSPSGLSLDTQYF
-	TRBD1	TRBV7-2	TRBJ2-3	TGTGCCAGCAATTCCGGGACAGGGGGCACAGATACGCAGTATTTT	CASNSGTGGTDTQYF
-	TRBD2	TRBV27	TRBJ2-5	TGTGCCAGCAGTTTATGGTCTAGCGGGAGTATTGAGACCCAGTACTTC	CASSLWSSGSIETQYF
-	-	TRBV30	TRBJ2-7	TGTGCCTGGACCGTCCCGAGGGCGGGTTCCTACGAGCAGTACTTC	CAWTVPRAGSYEQYF
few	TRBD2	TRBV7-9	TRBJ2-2	TGTGCCAGCAGCTTACGTAGCGGGAGAGGCGGAGGGGAGCTGTTTTTT	CASSLRSGRGGGELFF
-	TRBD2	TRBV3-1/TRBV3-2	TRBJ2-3	TGTGCCAGCAGCCCTTATAGCGGGAGTAGCACAGATACGCAGTATTTT	CASSPYSGSSTDTQYF
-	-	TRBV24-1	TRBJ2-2	TGTGCCACCAGTGACAACTCGGGGGTCGCCGGGGAGCTGTTTTTT	CATSDNSGVAGELFF
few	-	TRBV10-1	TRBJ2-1	TGCGCCAGCAGTGAGTCGGCGGGTCTCAATGAGCAGTTCTTC	CASSESAGLNEQFF
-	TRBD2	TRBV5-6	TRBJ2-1	TGTGCCAGCAGCTTGGTCACAGCGGGAGTAGAGTGGGAGCAGTTCTTC	CASSLVTAGVEWEQFF
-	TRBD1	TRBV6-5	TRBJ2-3	TGTGCCAGCAGCGGACAGGGGCCCACAGATACGCAGTATTTT	CASSGQGPTDTQYF
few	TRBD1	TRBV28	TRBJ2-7	TGTGCCAGCAGGCGGCCAGGGACAGGGGTCTACGAGCAGTACTTC	CASRRPGTGVYEQYF